Below, 18 T cell receptor beta chains from the same sample are listed, as sequenced in a study of T cells in Graves' hyperthyroidism and ophthalmopathy. RNA transcripts were the template for amplifying TCR beta CDR3 regions. Using the HTBI primer set, a first-round RT-PCR was run on the TCR CDR3. TCRdb used MiXCR to reprocess the multiplex PCR reads, holding one entry per CDR3 protein. This sample has hundreds of thousands of distinct CDR3 sequences; under 20% occur once, and the top ten carry over 3.5%. The specimen sequenced was blood. Receptor source: a woman in her twenties or thirties with Graves' hyperthyroidism.

This clonotype was picked up many times. This rearrangement joins TRBV28 to TRBJ1-2; D not certain. V dropped 2 bases and J dropped 5 bases, with 12 bases sitting between them. Per the germline V gene, CDR1 is MDHEN and CDR2 is SYDVKM. The CDR3 is 14 amino acids. This CDR3 is CASSLRLIMYGYTF. The CDR3 DNA follows: TGTGCCAGCAGTTTAAGGCTGATAATGTATGGCTACACCTTC.

This clonotype has more than one count but fewer than ten. The chain couples TRBV12-3 or TRBV12-4 to TRBJ2-3; TRBD2 matches at 14 bases. The CDR3 consists of 18 residues. After removal of 6 bases from V and 3 bases from J, the junction contained 11 bases not matched to a gene. The CDR3 DNA reads TGTGCCAGCAGCACAACAAAACGACTAGCGGGAGGGACAGATACGCAGTATTTT. Protein product: CASSTTKRLAGGTDTQYF.

This clonotype was counted ten times or more. The genes are TRBV2 and TRBJ2-7; TRBD2 aligns across 11 bases. J lost 3 bases, V lost 6 bases, and 7 bases had no gene match. The CDR3 is 15 amino acids. The V gene's germline CDR1 is SNHLY and CDR2 FYNNEI. In DNA form, the CDR3 reads TGTGCCAGCAGCGACCGCGGGACTAGCGGCTACGAGCAGTACTTC. It codes for CASSDRGTSGYEQYF.

In its sample, this clonotype was seen a few times. The chain employs TRBV6-2 or TRBV6-3 and TRBJ2-3; 8 bases match TRBD2. The CDR3 has 20 residues. Trimming took 3 bases from V and 2 from J; bases not matched to a gene: 19. CDR1 is MNHEY, CDR2 SVGEGT, per germline. CDR3 residues: CASSYLNPFGSGSSTDTQYF. CDR3 DNA sequence: TGTGCCAGCAGTTATCTCAACCCCTTTGGGAGCGGGAGTTCCACAGATACGCAGTATTTT.

This clonotype was seen at least ten times. V and J are TRBV27 and TRBJ1-3; D might be TRBD1 (5 bases). Germline V CDR1 and CDR2: MNHEY, SMNVEV (reference sequence). The CDR3 totals 14 residues. Between the trimmed V and J ends, which lost 5 bases and 3 bases, there was a span of 11 bases. CDR3 DNA: TGTGCCAGCAGTCCCCTTGGGGGTGGAAACACCATATATTTT. It is translated as CASSPLGGGNTIYF.

In this sample, this clonotype turned up many times. The rearrangement joins TRBV2 to TRBJ2-1, with 9 bases identical to TRBD1. Germline loops: CDR1 SNHLY, CDR2 FYNNEI. The CDR3 is made up of 15 amino acids. V trimming: 7 bases; J trimming: 3 bases; junction bases outside the gene matches: 7. Written as DNA, the CDR3 is TGTGCCAGCACCAAAGACAGGGGGTTCTACAATGAGCAGTTCTTC. Its protein product is CASTKDRGFYNEQFF.

This clonotype was counted only a few times. The J gene is TRBJ1-2, the V gene TRBV29-1; D uncertain. V was shortened by 4 bases and J by 8 bases, with 11 bases between the two germline ends. The germline gives CDR1 SQVTM, CDR2 ANQGSEA. The CDR3 has 11 residues. Written as DNA, the CDR3 is TGCAGCGTTGCCCCGCTTGAAGGCTACACCTTC. It specifies CSVAPLEGYTF.

This clonotype was detected ten times or more. This sequence joins TRBV6-2 or TRBV6-3 and TRBJ2-1; TRBD2 aligns across 11 bases. The CDR3 extends over 16 amino acids. Losses at the gene ends were 0 bases for V and 6 bases for J; bases not matched to a gene: 4. Germline V CDR1 and CDR2: MNHEY, SVGEGT. The CDR3 region has the DNA TGTGCCAGCAGTTACTCGGGTACTAGCGGGGGCAATGAGCAGTTCTTC. Translated, it gives CASSYSGTSGGNEQFF.

This chain joins TRBV5-6 and TRBJ1-5; perhaps TRBD1 as D (6 bases). CDR1 and CDR2 (germline): SGHDT, YYEEEE. CDR3 length equals 16 residues. The V end was cut by 2 bases, the J end by 0 bases, with 12 bases between. DNA of the CDR3: TGTGCCAGCAGCTTAGCGGGGGCCCCTAGCAATCAGCCCCAGCATTTT. Amino acids: CASSLAGAPSNQPQHF.

In this sample, this clonotype turned up many times. The CDR3 region has the DNA TGTGCCAGCAGTGAAGAGGGAGAAGGTCGGAATGAGCAGTTCTTC. Encoded protein: CASSEEGEGRNEQFF. The chain combines TRBV2 with TRBJ2-1, with a weak D call TRBD2 (5 bases). The CDR3 length is 15 residues. V shed 1 base and J shed 7 bases, with 14 bases lying between them. The germline V gene encodes CDR1 SNHLY and CDR2 FYNNEI. The full variable domain, rest sourced from reference TRBV2 and TRBJ2-1, is EPEVTQTPSHQVTQMGQEVILRCVPISNHLYFYWYRQILGQKVEFLVSFYNNEISEKSEIFDDQFSVERPDGSNFTLKIRSTKLEDSAMYFCASSEEGEGRNEQFFGPGTRLTVL.

In its sample, this clonotype was seen many times. The rearrangement links TRBV5-1 to TRBJ1-1; D is undetermined. The CDR3 is 13 amino acids. Per germline, CDR1 SGHRS and CDR2 YFSETQ. The germline V and J ends were trimmed by 0 bases and 6 bases, with 9 bases remaining between them. In DNA form, the CDR3 reads TGCGCCAGCAGCTTGGCTCGAAGGGCTGAAGCTTTCTTT. Encoded protein: CASSLARRAEAFF.

The chain joins TRBV20-1 to TRBJ1-2; the match to TRBD1 covers 9 bases. The germline gives CDR1 DFQATT, CDR2 SNEGSKA (reference sequence). V trimming: 5 bases; J trimming: 2 bases; junction bases outside the gene matches: 9. The CDR3 has 15 amino acids. The CDR3: CSARPRDRVNYGYTF. For the CDR3, the DNA is TGCAGTGCTCGACCCCGGGACAGGGTAAACTATGGCTACACCTTC.

This clonotype has just a few counts. The chain couples TRBV19 to TRBJ2-5, with 8 nucleotides matching TRBD1. The germline gives CDR1 LNHDA, CDR2 SQIVND (reference sequence). The CDR3 extends over 14 amino acids. V dropped 3 bases and J dropped 1; count of bases not matched to a gene: 1. CDR3 sequence: CASSIGTGQETQYF. The CDR3 DNA sequence: TGTGCCAGTAGTATTGGGACAGGCCAAGAGACCCAGTACTTC.

On this clonotype itself: No conserved phenylalanine or tryptophan is present at the end of the CDR3, so a read error is the likely explanation. The chain combines TRBV7-2 with TRBJ2-5; TRBD2 might be the D (5 bases). Trimming cost V 3 bases and J 4 bases, with 15 bases left between them. The germline CDR1 and CDR2 sequences are SGHTA and FQGNSA. CDR3 length: 15 amino acids. The CDR3 nucleotides read TGTGCCAGCAGCTTTGATAGCGAGGGTGGAGAGACCCAGTACTCC. The encoded protein is CASSFDSEGGETQYS.

This clonotype was found many times. V and J are TRBV11-3 and TRBJ2-1; 8 bases align to TRBD2. V was clipped by 5 bases and J by 3 bases; unmatched bases: 9. CDR3 size: 16 residues. Germline CDR1 SGHNT, CDR2 YENEEA. CDR3 in DNA: TGTGCCAGCAGCCGATATAGCGGGGAAGTCTACAATGAGCAGTTCTTC. Its translation is CASSRYSGEVYNEQFF.

Concerning this clonotype: A much larger clone lies a single base off, so this may be a read error. Without the conserved terminal phenylalanine or tryptophan, this CDR3 likely stems from a read error. The chain is built from TRBV7-2 and TRBJ2-5; D may match TRBD1 or TRBD2 (5 bases each). The CDR3 loop spans 15 amino acids. Between the trimmed V and J ends, which lost 0 bases and 2 bases, there was a span of 10 bases. From germline, CDR1 is SGHTA and CDR2 FQGNSA. The CDR3 DNA is TGTGCCAGCAGCTTAGCGGGGGATCCACAAGAGACCCAGTACCTC. It yields the protein CASSLAGDPQETQYL.

This clonotype has at least ten counts. This chain uses TRBV7-8 with TRBJ2-3; D uncertain. The CDR3 totals 18 residues. The germline V gene encodes CDR1 SGHVS and CDR2 FQNEAQ. The V end was cut by 2 bases, the J end by 2 bases, with 20 bases between. The CDR3 DNA is TGTGCCAGCAGCTTATCCTCCCGAACTGGCGGCCCCACAGATACGCAGTATTTT. Translation gives CASSLSSRTGGPTDTQYF.

To note about this clonotype: At one end the junction does not follow the germline gene, possibly because of a read error. This sequence joins TRBV7-7 and TRBJ2-7, with D unresolved. Germline lookup yields CDR1 SSHAT and CDR2 FNYEAQ (reference sequence). The CDR3 has 13 amino acids. CDR3 amino acids: CASSLGHGYEQYF. The CDR3 DNA reads TGTGCTAGCAGCTTAGGTCACGGGTACGAGCAGTACTTC.